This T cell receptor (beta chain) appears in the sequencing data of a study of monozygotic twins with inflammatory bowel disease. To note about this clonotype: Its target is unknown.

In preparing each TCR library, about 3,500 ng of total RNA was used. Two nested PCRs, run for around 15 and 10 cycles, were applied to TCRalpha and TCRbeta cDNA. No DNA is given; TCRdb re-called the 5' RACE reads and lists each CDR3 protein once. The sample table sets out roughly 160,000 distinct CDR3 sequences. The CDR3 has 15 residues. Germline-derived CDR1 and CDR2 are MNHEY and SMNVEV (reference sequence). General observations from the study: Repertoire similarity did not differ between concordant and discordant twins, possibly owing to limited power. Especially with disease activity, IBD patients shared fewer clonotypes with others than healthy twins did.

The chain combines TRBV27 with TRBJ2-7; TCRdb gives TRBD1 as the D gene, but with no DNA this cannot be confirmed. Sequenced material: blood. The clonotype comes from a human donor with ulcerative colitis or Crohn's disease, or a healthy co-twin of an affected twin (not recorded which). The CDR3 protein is CASRAGTGGSYEQYF.